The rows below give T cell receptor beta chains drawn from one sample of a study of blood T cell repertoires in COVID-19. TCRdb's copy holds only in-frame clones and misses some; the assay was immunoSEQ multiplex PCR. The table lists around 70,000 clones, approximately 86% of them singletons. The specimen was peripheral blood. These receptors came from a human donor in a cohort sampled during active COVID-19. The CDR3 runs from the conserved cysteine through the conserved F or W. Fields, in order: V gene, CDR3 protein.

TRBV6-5 CASSLQGVIYEQYF
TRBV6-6 CASSFLRTGNTEAFF
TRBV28 CASRRSGGSQPQHF
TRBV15 CARADLAGGTDTQYF
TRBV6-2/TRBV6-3 CASSYNGFSYNSPLHF
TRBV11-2 CASSLRGGGDPRMFF
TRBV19 CASSIDGWLAGGQETQYF
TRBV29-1 CSAKLLGQGPYGYTF
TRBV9 CASSVFPSGGQETQYF
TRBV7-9 CASSYRGSGDPEAFF
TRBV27 CASSLFPLLEGSPLHF
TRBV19 CASSAGQGYTEAFF
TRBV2 CASSEGGGTLYNEQFF
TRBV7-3 CASSPRGTSVETQYF
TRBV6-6 CASSPAPGQGTNEKLFF
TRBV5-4 CASTNPGLAGTGELFF
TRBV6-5 CASSYPTGGNTEAFF
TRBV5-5 CASSWDSDPLYEQYF
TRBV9 CASSVGTSGGLGDRKTQYF
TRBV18 CASSRTGYNEQFF
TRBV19 CASSIGAAGSYEQYF
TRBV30 CAWAPGGGGTQYF
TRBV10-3 CAISDLTATEAFF
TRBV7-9 CASSRDRGRETQYF
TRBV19 CASIDGYRGMNTEAFF
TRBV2 CASSEGAGGRGDTQYF
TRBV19 CASSIGQAPKTDTQYF
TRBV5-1 CASSLRDSRVSTGELFF
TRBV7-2 CASSPRDRARANYGYTF
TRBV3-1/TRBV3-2 CASSQSTGQNRDFF
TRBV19 CASSTAGTGGNSPLHF
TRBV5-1 CASSPDSGTGKDTQYF
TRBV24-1 CATSDTRQGHGYTF
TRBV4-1 CASSQVDLGLGSNNEQFF
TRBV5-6 CASILRGAWNEQFF
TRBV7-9 CASSPGTVPFYTF
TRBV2 CASSEQGGSPLHF
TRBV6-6 CASSYSVRAANYGYTF
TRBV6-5 CASRDRGAGDTEAFF
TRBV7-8 CASSSLLDTINSPLHF
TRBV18 CASSPGQYTDTQYF
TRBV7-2 CASSLAVRAGGYTF
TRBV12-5 CASGRDSHEQYF
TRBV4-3 CASSQDQAGVSSYNEQFF
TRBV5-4 CASSLYRATNEKLFF
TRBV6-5 CASSRYNSPLHF
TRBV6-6 CASSPGHRREYNEQFF
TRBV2 CASSDRVTEKLFF
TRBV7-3 CASSPGQGDYGYTF
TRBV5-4 CASSLFGTGRGETQYF
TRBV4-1 CASSQGRDRARNEKLFF
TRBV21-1 CASSKEQGAKLFF
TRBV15 CATSRDRLINYGYTF
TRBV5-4 CASSSGQGLYGYTF
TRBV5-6 CASSQTGSGYTF
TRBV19 CASSIGQQNTEAFF
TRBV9 CASSASGGAGSYEQYF
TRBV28 CASSSRTGMRHSNQPQHF
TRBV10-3 CAISPGDYGYTF
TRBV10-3 CAISESPSGYGYTF